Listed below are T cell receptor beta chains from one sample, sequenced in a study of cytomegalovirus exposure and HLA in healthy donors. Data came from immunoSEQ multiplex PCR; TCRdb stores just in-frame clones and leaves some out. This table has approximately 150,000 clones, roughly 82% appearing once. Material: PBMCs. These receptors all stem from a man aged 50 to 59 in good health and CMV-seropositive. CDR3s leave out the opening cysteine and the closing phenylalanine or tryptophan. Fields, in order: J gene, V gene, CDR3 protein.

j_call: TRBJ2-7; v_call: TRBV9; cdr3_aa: ASSARQGSGEQY
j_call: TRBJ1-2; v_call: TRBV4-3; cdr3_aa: ASSQASAGYNYGYT
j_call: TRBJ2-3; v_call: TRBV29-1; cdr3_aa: SVSGQAGDTQY
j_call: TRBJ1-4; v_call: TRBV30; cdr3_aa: AWGRDSEKLF
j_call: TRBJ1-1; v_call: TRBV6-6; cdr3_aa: ASSLDRNTEAF
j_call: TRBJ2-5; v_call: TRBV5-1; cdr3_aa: ASSVSYGQPQETQY
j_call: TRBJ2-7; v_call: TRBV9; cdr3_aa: ASSVGGGPVQY
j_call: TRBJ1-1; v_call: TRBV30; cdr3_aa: AWGAGGEAF
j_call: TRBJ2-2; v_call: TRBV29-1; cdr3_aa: SVEAQGNTGELF
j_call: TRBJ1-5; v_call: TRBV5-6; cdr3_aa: ASSRARLAGQPQH
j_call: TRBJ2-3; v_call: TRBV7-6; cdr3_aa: ASSLRGLAGGGTDTQY
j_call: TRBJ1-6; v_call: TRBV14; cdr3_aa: ASSRVDSPYNSPLH
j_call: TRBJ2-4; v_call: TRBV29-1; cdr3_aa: SALTGPGAKNIQY
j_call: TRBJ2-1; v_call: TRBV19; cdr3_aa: ASKVAGAYEQF
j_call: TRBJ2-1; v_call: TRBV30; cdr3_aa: AWSVQGLEQF
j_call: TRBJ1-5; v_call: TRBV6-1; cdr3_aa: ASSVTGALQPQH
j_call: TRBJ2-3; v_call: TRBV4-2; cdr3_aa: ASSPRDRVQTDTQY
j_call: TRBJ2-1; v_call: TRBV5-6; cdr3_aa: ASSPRAGGNEQF
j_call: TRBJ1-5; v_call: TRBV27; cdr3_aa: ASSHSSSNQPQH
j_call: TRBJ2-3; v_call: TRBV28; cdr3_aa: ASSSEQGAGTDTQY
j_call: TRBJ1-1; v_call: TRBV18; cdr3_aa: ASSPGQGVAEAF
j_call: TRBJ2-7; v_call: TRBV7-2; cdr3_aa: ASSLGGSGGPAYEQY
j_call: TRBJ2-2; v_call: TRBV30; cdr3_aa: AWSTGTGYTGELF
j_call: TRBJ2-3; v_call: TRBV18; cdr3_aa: ASSPVTGDEDTQY
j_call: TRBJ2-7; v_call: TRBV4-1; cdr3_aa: ASSHYGGGTDGDEQY
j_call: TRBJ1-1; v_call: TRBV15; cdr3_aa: ATSRGNLDRADKAF
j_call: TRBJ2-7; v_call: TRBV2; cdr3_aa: ASWPGTGISYEQY
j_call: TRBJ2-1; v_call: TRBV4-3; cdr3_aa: ASSHHREPNEQF
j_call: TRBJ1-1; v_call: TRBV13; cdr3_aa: ASSSIGTGDEAF
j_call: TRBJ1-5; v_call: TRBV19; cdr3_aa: ASTANRGQPQH
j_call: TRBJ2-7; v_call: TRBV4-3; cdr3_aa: ASSPQNHRERY
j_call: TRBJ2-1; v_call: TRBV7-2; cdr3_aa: ASSLTSGRAAYEQF
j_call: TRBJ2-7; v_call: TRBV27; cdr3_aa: ASRGARQPPYEQY
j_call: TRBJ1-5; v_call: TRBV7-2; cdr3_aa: ASSPDSMSNQPQH
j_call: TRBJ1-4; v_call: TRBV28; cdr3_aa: ASSLFSAATNEKLF
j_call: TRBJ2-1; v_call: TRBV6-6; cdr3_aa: ASSYSTYNEQF
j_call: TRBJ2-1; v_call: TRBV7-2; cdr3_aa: ASSLAAGDYNEQF
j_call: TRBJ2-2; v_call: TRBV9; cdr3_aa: ASSPRTGDRAGELF
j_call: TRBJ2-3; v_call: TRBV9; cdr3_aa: ASSVSGFIGGGDTQY
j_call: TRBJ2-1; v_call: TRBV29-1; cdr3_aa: SGGENEQF
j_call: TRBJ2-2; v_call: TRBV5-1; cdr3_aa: ASSGAGGELF
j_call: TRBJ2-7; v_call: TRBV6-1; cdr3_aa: ASSQSGDSSYEQY